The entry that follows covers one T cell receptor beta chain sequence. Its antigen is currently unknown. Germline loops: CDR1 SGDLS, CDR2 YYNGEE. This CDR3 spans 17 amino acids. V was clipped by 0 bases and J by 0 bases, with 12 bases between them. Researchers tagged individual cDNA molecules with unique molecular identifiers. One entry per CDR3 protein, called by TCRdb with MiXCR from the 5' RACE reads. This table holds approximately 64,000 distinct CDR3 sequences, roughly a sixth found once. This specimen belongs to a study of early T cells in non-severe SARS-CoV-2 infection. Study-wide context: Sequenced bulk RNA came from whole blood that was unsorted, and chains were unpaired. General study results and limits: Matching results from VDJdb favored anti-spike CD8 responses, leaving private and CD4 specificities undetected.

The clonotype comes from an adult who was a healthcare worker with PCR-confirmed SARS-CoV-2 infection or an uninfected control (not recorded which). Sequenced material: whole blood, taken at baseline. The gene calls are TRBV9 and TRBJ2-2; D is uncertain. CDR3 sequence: CASSVGPVGANTGELFF. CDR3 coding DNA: TGTGCCAGCAGCGTAGGCCCGGTTGGGGCGAACACCGGGGAGCTGTTTTTT.